A selection of T cell receptor beta chains follows, all from one sample in a study of blood T cell repertoires in COVID-19. Clones were read by immunoSEQ multiplex PCR, and TCRdb kept only the in-frame ones, dropping some. This table has fewer than 85,000 clones, approximately 85% appearing once. The sequenced material came from peripheral blood. The source is a human donor in a cohort sampled during active COVID-19. Both conserved end residues are part of each CDR3. A D gene is named only where the DNA matches it firmly. The size entry is marked missing in some rows and otherwise reads once, few, many or a size class.

>TRBJ2-5|TRBD2|TRBV3-1/TRBV3-2|16|NA
TGTGCCAGCAGCCAAGATGTAGCGGGGGGGCTAGAGACCCAGTACTTC
CASSQDVAGGLETQYF
>TRBJ1-1|NA|TRBV18|14|NA
TGTGCCAGCTCACCCAGTCTAGAGAACACTGAAGCTTTCTTT
CASSPSLENTEAFF
>TRBJ2-7|NA|TRBV5-1|13|once
TGCGCCAGCACCCACACAGGGATGGACGAGCAGTACTTC
CASTHTGMDEQYF
>TRBJ2-2|NA|TRBV7-6|15|few
TGTGCCAGCAGCTTAGCAGGGGAAGGCACCGGGGAGCTGTTTTTT
CASSLAGEGTGELFF
>TRBJ2-7|TRBD2|TRBV30|12|once
TGTGCCGGGTCTAGCGGGAGGGACGAGCAGTACTTC
CAGSSGRDEQYF
>TRBJ2-3|TRBD1|TRBV11-2|16|NA
TGTGCCAGCAGCGACACCGGGACAGGGAACCCAGATACGCAGTATTTT
CASSDTGTGNPDTQYF
>TRBJ2-1|NA|TRBV4-3|16|many
TGCGCCAGCAGCCAAGAATGGGGGGACTCCTACAATGAGCAGTTCTTC
CASSQEWGDSYNEQFF
>TRBJ2-1|NA|TRBV5-6|13|NA
TGTGCCAGCAGCTTGTCGGCGGGCGTGGAGCAGTTCTTC
CASSLSAGVEQFF
>TRBJ2-3|NA|TRBV18|15|NA
TGTGCCAGCTCACCACCGGCAGGCAATGGGGATACGCAGTATTTT
CASSPPAGNGDTQYF
>TRBJ2-7|TRBD1|TRBV27|15|NA
TGTGCCAGCAGTTCCCCGGGACAGGGGAGCTACGAGCAGTACTTC
CASSSPGQGSYEQYF
>TRBJ2-3|NA|TRBV19|14|NA
TGTGCCAGTAGTCCCGGAGGTATACGGGATACGCAGTATTTT
CASSPGGIRDTQYF
>TRBJ2-1|TRBD2|TRBV30|15|NA
TGTGCCTGGAGTGTACTAGCGGGAGGGTACAATGAGCAGTTCTTC
CAWSVLAGGYNEQFF
>TRBJ2-1|NA|TRBV7-3|16|once
TGTGCCAGCAGCTTAACCGGCGGAAAATCCTACAATGAGCAGTTCTTC
CASSLTGGKSYNEQFF
>TRBJ1-2|NA|TRBV4-2|14|NA
TGTGCCAGCAGCCTAGGGGAATTGGACTATGGCTACACCTTC
CASSLGELDYGYTF
>TRBJ2-7|NA|TRBV7-9|15|NA
TGTGCCAGCAGCTTAGAGGGCAGGGCGCGGCGGGAGCAGTACTTC
CASSLEGRARREQYF
>TRBJ1-1|NA|TRBV5-6|14|NA
TGTGCCAGCAGCTTGGCAGGGAAGAACACTGAAGCTTTCTTT
CASSLAGKNTEAFF
>TRBJ2-1|TRBD1|TRBV5-1|14|NA
TGCGCCAGCAGCACTGGACAGGTTGGCAATGAGCAGTTCTTC
CASSTGQVGNEQFF
>TRBJ2-5|TRBD2|TRBV6-1|16|NA
TGTGCCAGCAGTGTCACTAGCGGGGGGACTGGAGAGACCCAGTACTTC
CASSVTSGGTGETQYF
>TRBJ2-3|TRBD1|TRBV7-3|17|NA
TGTGCCAGCAGCCCGACAGGGACAGGGGGCGCGACGGATACGCAGTATTTT
CASSPTGTGGATDTQYF
>TRBJ2-7|NA|TRBV5-1|15|NA
TGCGCCAGCAGGAGAAGCGGATTGGAAAACTACGAGCAGTACTTC
CASRRSGLENYEQYF
>TRBJ2-7|TRBD2|TRBV11-2|14|NA
TGTGCCAGCAACCCCGGGACTAGCGGGGGCCTGATCTCTTTC
CASNPGTSGGLISF
>TRBJ1-1|NA|TRBV3-1/TRBV3-2|13|NA
TGTGCCAGCAGCCAAGAGGACAGAGCCTTAGCTTTCTTT
CASSQEDRALAFF
>TRBJ2-7|TRBD2|TRBV28|15|NA
TGTGCCAGCAGTACTCGGACTAGCGGGGCTGACGAGCAGTACTTC
CASSTRTSGADEQYF
>TRBJ1-2|TRBD1|TRBV5-1|17|NA
TGCGCCAGCAGCCCATCGACCCCAGGGGGTGGGAACTATGGCTACACCTTC
CASSPSTPGGGNYGYTF
>TRBJ2-5|NA|TRBV11-3|18|once
TGTGCCAGCAGCTTTTCATTGAAGGGGTTAAGGGAAAAAGAGACCCAGTACTTC
CASSFSLKGLREKETQYF
>TRBJ2-1|TRBD2|TRBV5-1|14|NA
TGCGCCAGCACAAGCGGGGGGGCCGTTGGTGAGCAGTTCTTC
CASTSGGAVGEQFF
>TRBJ2-3|TRBD1|TRBV7-9|18|NA
TGTGCCAGCAGCTTCCCCTCCGGGACAGGGGAGAGCACAGATACGCAGTATTTT
CASSFPSGTGESTDTQYF
>TRBJ1-2|TRBD1|TRBV3-1/TRBV3-2|14|NA
TGTGCCAGCAGCAGGGACAGAGCTAACTATGGCTACACCTTC
CASSRDRANYGYTF
>TRBJ2-7|TRBD2|TRBV5-1|15|NA
TGCGCCAGCAGCTTGCTAGCGGAAAGCTCCTACGAGCAGTACTTC
CASSLLAESSYEQYF
>TRBJ2-7|NA|TRBV10-2|12|few
TGCGCCAGCAGTGACCTGTCCTACGAGCAGTACTTC
CASSDLSYEQYF
>TRBJ2-1|TRBD1|TRBV9|15|once
TGTGCCAGCAGGTCGGGGACAGGCCCCTACAATGAGCAGTTCTTC
CASRSGTGPYNEQFF
>TRBJ1-3|NA|TRBV5-1|15|NA
TGCGCCAGCAGCTTAGAACAGGGATCTGGAAACACCATATATTTT
CASSLEQGSGNTIYF
>TRBJ2-3|TRBD2|TRBV11-2|13|NA
TGTGCCACGGAGCGGGGGGGCTCAGATACGCAGTATTTT
CATERGGSDTQYF
>TRBJ1-6|TRBD1|TRBV30|17|few
TGTGCCTGGTCCTTCCGCGGAGGGGGCGAGGGTAATTCACCCCTCCACTTT
CAWSFRGGGEGNSPLHF
>TRBJ2-3|NA|TRBV4-3|10|NA
TGCGCCAGCAGCACACATACGCAGTATTTT
CASSTHTQYF
>TRBJ2-7|NA|TRBV14|16|NA
TGTGCCAGCAGCCAAGAATTCGGCGGGGTGTACTACGAGCAGTACTTC
CASSQEFGGVYYEQYF
>TRBJ2-1|TRBD2|TRBV7-2|14|NA
TGTGCCAGCAGCCTAGCGGGGCCGAACAATGAGCAGTTCTTC
CASSLAGPNNEQFF
>TRBJ2-3|NA|TRBV29-1|13|NA
TGCAGCGTTGAAGAAGGACTCACAGATACGCAGTATTTT
CSVEEGLTDTQYF
>TRBJ2-1|TRBD1|TRBV4-3|14|NA
TGCGCCAGCAGCCAACAGACAGGGGACAATGAGCAGTTCTTC
CASSQQTGDNEQFF
>TRBJ1-1|TRBD1|TRBV6-5|14|NA
TGTGCCAGCAGTCCTCAGGCAGGGGGCACTGAAGCTTTCTTT
CASSPQAGGTEAFF
>TRBJ2-2|NA|TRBV18|17|NA
TGTGCCAGCTCTCGACGGGGGGCAGGAGCGAACACCGGGGAGCTGTTTTTT
CASSRRGAGANTGELFF
>TRBJ1-2|TRBD1|TRBV6-5|12|NA
TGTGCCAGCAGTAAGGGGGCAGAGGGCTACACCTTC
CASSKGAEGYTF
>TRBJ2-5|TRBD1|TRBV5-1|14|NA
TGCGCCAGCAACACAGGGACAGGGCACGAGACCCAGTACTTC
CASNTGTGHETQYF
>TRBJ2-3|NA|TRBV5-4|14|NA
TGTGCCAGCAGCTTGGCCGGGGGCACAGATACGCAGTATTTT
CASSLAGGTDTQYF
>TRBJ2-7|NA|TRBV5-6|13|NA
TGTGCCAGCAGCTTGTACCGTCTAGCCGAGCAGTACTTC
CASSLYRLAEQYF
>TRBJ2-5|NA|TRBV30|15|NA
TGTGCCTGGACGGTTGGTTTGCAGCGGCAAGAGACCCAGTACTTC
CAWTVGLQRQETQYF
>TRBJ1-4|NA|TRBV15|14|NA
TGTGCCACCAGCGGCAGTGCAACTAATGAAAAACTGTTTTTT
CATSGSATNEKLFF
>TRBJ2-1|NA|TRBV5-4|13|NA
TGTGCCAGCAGCTTGGCACTAGCCGATGAGCAGTTCTTC
CASSLALADEQFF
>TRBJ2-5|NA|TRBV24-1|15|NA
TGTGCCACCAGTGAACGGACAGAAGAGGGGGAGACCCAGTACTTC
CATSERTEEGETQYF
>TRBJ2-2|TRBD2|TRBV30|14|once
TGTGCCTGGAGCTCTAGCGGGAACACCGGGGAGCTGTTTTTT
CAWSSSGNTGELFF
>TRBJ2-1|TRBD2|TRBV3-1/TRBV3-2|16|NA
TGTGCCAGCAGCCAAGCAGCGGGAGGGCCCGACAATGAGCAGTTCTTC
CASSQAAGGPDNEQFF
>TRBJ2-1|TRBD1|TRBV3-1/TRBV3-2|17|NA
TGTGCCAGCAGCCAAGCCCAGACAGGGCCCCCCTACAATGAGCAGTTCTTC
CASSQAQTGPPYNEQFF
>TRBJ2-3|NA|TRBV29-1|12|NA
TGCAGCGGCCGATCGGGGGCAGATACGCAGTATTTT
CSGRSGADTQYF
>TRBJ2-7|NA|TRBV6-5|12|NA
TGTGCCACCGGTCCGGAGGGTTACGAGCAGTACTTC
CATGPEGYEQYF
>TRBJ2-5|NA|TRBV27|13|NA
TGTGCCAGCAGTTCCATGTACCAAGAGACCCAGTACTTC
CASSSMYQETQYF
>TRBJ2-7|TRBD2|TRBV7-2|14|NA
TGTGCCAGCAGCATCGGACTAGCCGCGTACGAGCAGTACTTC
CASSIGLAAYEQYF
>TRBJ1-2|NA|TRBV30|14|few
TGTGCCTGGTCTCGGCCTCCGAGGGACTATGGCTACACCTTC
CAWSRPPRDYGYTF
>TRBJ1-6|TRBD1|TRBV5-6|14|NA
TGTGCCAGCAGCTTGACAGGGGTTAATTCACCCCTCCACTTT
CASSLTGVNSPLHF
>TRBJ1-1|TRBD1|TRBV19|14|once
TGTGCCAGTAGTATATCCAGGGGGCACACTGAAGCTTTCTTT
CASSISRGHTEAFF